This T cell receptor beta chain was retrieved from a study of blood T cell repertoires in COVID-19. Study-level background: Samples taken during acute and convalescent COVID-19 were collected in the United States, Italy and Spain. Sources were T cells, B-cell-depleted T cells, or PBMCs; the material itself was cDNA or gDNA.

Sequenced by immunoSEQ multiplex PCR; TCRdb stores in-frame clones only, minus some. The data contain about 380,000 clones, around 89% of them singletons. V dropped 7 bases and J dropped 6 bases, with 12 bases sitting between them. Germline CDR1 reads GTSNPN; CDR2 reads SVGIG (reference sequence). This CDR3 comprises 12 residues. Assignment of participants to cohorts was predicated upon participant-reported clinical history. Recovered participants had two consecutive negative NP/OP PCR tests, healthcare professional clearance, or symptom resolution. This TCR came from a woman in her late teens or twenties who had recovered from COVID-19. Sequenced: PBMCs or T cells enriched from blood (not recorded which). The chain uses TRBV30 and TRBJ2-2; D call uncertain. CDR3 residues: CAYNTRAGELFF. The CDR3 DNA reads TGTGCCTATAACACTCGGGCCGGGGAGCTGTTTTTT.